This is a list of T cell receptor beta chains from one sample in a study of T cells in Graves' hyperthyroidism and ophthalmopathy. TCRdb redid the calling of the multiplex PCR reads with MiXCR, one entry per CDR3 protein. The sample carries some 270,000 distinct CDR3 sequences, approximately 23% recorded once. The specimen sequenced was blood. The receptor set was obtained from a woman between 40 and 55 years old with Graves' ophthalmopathy. The CDR3 runs from the conserved cysteine through the conserved F or W. Each record gives: D gene, J gene, V gene, clone size, CDR3 DNA, CDR3 protein. D genes are given only for firm matches. Size values are once, few and many counts, or a class for expanded clones, and some rows have none.

>.|TRBJ2-4|TRBV30|.
TGTGCCTGGGGGACCCTAGCCAAAAACATTCAGTACTTC
CAWGTLAKNIQYF
>.|TRBJ2-7|TRBV6-5|many
TGTGCCAGCATGGGCGGGACATCCTACGAGCAGTACTTC
CASMGGTSYEQYF
>.|TRBJ2-2|TRBV5-1|many
TGCGCCAGCAGCCGCGGGGAGGACACCGGGGAGCTGTTTTTT
CASSRGEDTGELFF
>TRBD1|TRBJ1-6|TRBV28|.
TGTGCCAGCCTTCCGGGACAGGGGAATTCACCCCTCCACTTT
CASLPGQGNSPLHF
>.|TRBJ2-2|TRBV24-1|many
TGTGCCACCAGTGACCCTACCGACAGGCCCACCGGGGAGCTGTTTTTT
CATSDPTDRPTGELFF
>.|TRBJ1-5|TRBV6-5|many
TGTGCCAGCAGGACTGACCCAAGCAATCAGCCCCAGCATTTT
CASRTDPSNQPQHF
>.|TRBJ2-5|TRBV27|many
TGTGCCAGCAGTCCCCCGACTAGAGAGACCCAGTACTTC
CASSPPTRETQYF
>.|TRBJ1-3|TRBV6-1|.
TGTGCCAGCAGCCACCCTGGTGGAAACACCATATATTTT
CASSHPGGNTIYF
>.|TRBJ1-5|TRBV6-1|many
TGTGCCAGCAGTGAACGAGCAGGGCTTTATAGCAATCAGCCCCAGCATTTT
CASSERAGLYSNQPQHF
>TRBD2|TRBJ2-7|TRBV12-3/TRBV12-4|.
TGTGCCAGCAGTCCAGAGACTAGCGGGATACGGGAGCAGTACTTC
CASSPETSGIREQYF
>.|TRBJ1-1|TRBV11-2|many
TGTGCCAGCAGCTTTGGAGAGCACACTGAAGCTTTCTTT
CASSFGEHTEAFF
>TRBD1|TRBJ1-1|TRBV6-2/TRBV6-3|many
TGTGCCAGCAGTTACTCGGGTGGATCCGGGACAGGGGCAACTGAAGCTTTCTTT
CASSYSGGSGTGATEAFF
>TRBD1|TRBJ1-3|TRBV12-3/TRBV12-4|.
TGTGCCAGCAGTTTGACAGGGGTGTCTGGAAACACCATATATTTT
CASSLTGVSGNTIYF
>.|TRBJ2-7|TRBV20-1|once
TGCAGTGCTACGGGGGACCAAGGCTACGAGCAGTACTTC
CSATGDQGYEQYF
>.|TRBJ2-7|TRBV5-1|many
TGCGCCAGCAGCTTCGGTCGTTCCGGCTACGAGCAGTACTTC
CASSFGRSGYEQYF
>.|TRBJ2-7|TRBV20-1|many
TGCAGTGCTAGAGATATTGGATGGGTCTACGAGCAGTACTTC
CSARDIGWVYEQYF
>TRBD1|TRBJ2-4|TRBV18|.
TGCGCCAGCTCAACATCCCTTACAGGGGGCGCAAACATTCAGTACTTC
CASSTSLTGGANIQYF
>.|TRBJ1-1|TRBV18|many
TGTGCCAGCTCTCCACAGCGAGGGAGGACTGAAGCTTTCTTT
CASSPQRGRTEAFF
>TRBD2|TRBJ2-7|TRBV28|.
TGTGCCAGCACCGAACTAGCGGGAGGGCCCTCCTACGAGCAGTACTTC
CASTELAGGPSYEQYF
>.|TRBJ1-5|TRBV6-1|.
TGTGCCAGCAGCCTTAGGGGGATGAGCAATCAGCCCCAGCATTTT
CASSLRGMSNQPQHF
>.|TRBJ1-1|TRBV28|.
TGTGCCAGCAGTTACCAACAGGGAGGTACTGAAGCTTTCTTT
CASSYQQGGTEAFF
>.|TRBJ2-5|TRBV14|many
TGTGCCAGCAGCCAAGTCTCCGGACTGGGCCCTAGGGCCCAGTACTTC
CASSQVSGLGPRAQYF
>.|TRBJ1-1|TRBV7-9|.
TGTGCCAGCAGCTTAAGTAGATTGAACACTGAAGCTTTCTTT
CASSLSRLNTEAFF
>.|TRBJ2-5|TRBV29-1|.
TGCAGCGTTGCCCCGACCTACCCAGAGACCCAGTACTTC
CSVAPTYPETQYF
>.|TRBJ1-5|TRBV19|many
TGTGCCAGTAACCGGAGGGGGTCCCTCCAGCCCCAGCATTTT
CASNRRGSLQPQHF
>TRBD2|TRBJ2-7|TRBV7-8|many
TGTGCCAGCAGCTTAGAAGCGGGAGAGCGAATAAAGCCCTACGAGCAGTACTTC
CASSLEAGERIKPYEQYF
>.|TRBJ2-7|TRBV5-1|many
TGCGCCAGCAAGGAAGTCGCATCCTACGAGCAGTACTTC
CASKEVASYEQYF
>.|TRBJ1-3|TRBV6-1|.
TGTGCCACCTCACACCTGGGACTTGGAAACACCATATCTTTT
CATSHLGLGNTISF
>TRBD2|TRBJ2-5|TRBV20-1|.
TGCAGTGCTGCCCGGGCGGGAGGGCAAGAGACCCAGTACTTC
CSAARAGGQETQYF
>TRBD2|TRBJ2-4|TRBV5-1|many
TGCGCCAGCAGCCCGGGACTAGCGACAGCCAAAAACATTCAGTACTTC
CASSPGLATAKNIQYF
>.|TRBJ2-6|TRBV6-1|many
TGTGCCAGCAGTGAAAAGGGTCTTTCTGGGGCCAACGTCCTGACTTTC
CASSEKGLSGANVLTF
>.|TRBJ2-5|TRBV20-1|few
TGCAGTGCTACAGGTCTTGAAGAGACCCAGTACTTC
CSATGLEETQYF
>TRBD1|TRBJ2-4|TRBV6-5|many
TGTGCCAGCAGTTACTCGGACAGGGATCCTAAAAACATTCAGTACTTC
CASSYSDRDPKNIQYF
>.|TRBJ2-7|TRBV6-1|.
TGTGCCAACAGTGAGCTATACGAGCAGTCCTTC
CANSELYEQSF
>.|TRBJ2-7|TRBV29-1|many
TGCAGCGTTGAGGAGTGGGGGTCCGGCGGGAAGGAGTACTTC
CSVEEWGSGGKEYF
>.|TRBJ2-7|TRBV6-2/TRBV6-3|many
TGTGCCAGCAGTTACTCGAGAACCCGGGCAGGGAAGGAATACGAGCAGTACTTC
CASSYSRTRAGKEYEQYF
>.|TRBJ2-2|TRBV6-5|many
TGTGCCAGCAGTTTAGAGTTGGCCGGGGAGCTGTTTTTT
CASSLELAGELFF
>TRBD1|TRBJ1-5|TRBV19|many
TGTGCCAGTAGTGGGACAGTCGGCAGCAATCAGCCCCAGCATTTT
CASSGTVGSNQPQHF
>TRBD2|TRBJ2-5|TRBV30|many
TGTGCCTGGAGTGTAGATACCCACCTCTGGCGGGAGACAGAGACCCAGTACTTC
CAWSVDTHLWRETETQYF
>.|TRBJ2-7|TRBV29-1|many
TGCAGCGTTGTTCTCCAGGGACGAGGTTTGACCTACGAGCAGTACTTC
CSVVLQGRGLTYEQYF
>.|TRBJ2-2|TRBV28|many
TGTGCCAGCAGTTCCCAGGGGGAGGGAGGGACCGGGGAGCTGTTTTTT
CASSSQGEGGTGELFF
>TRBD1|TRBJ1-2|TRBV30|.
TGTGCCTGGATCCGGACAGGGGGCGTGGGGGGCTACACCTTC
CAWIRTGGVGGYTF
>.|TRBJ2-5|TRBV12-3/TRBV12-4|many
TGTGCCAGCAGTTTCAGTCTGGGGGCGGGAGAGACCCAGTACTTC
CASSFSLGAGETQYF
>.|TRBJ1-2|TRBV30|many
TGTGCCTGGAACCGGTGGGGGAGGAGGGACTATGGCTACACCTTC
CAWNRWGRRDYGYTF
>.|TRBJ2-2|TRBV11-1|many
TGTGCCAGCAGCTTAATACGGGGCGGGGAGCTGTTTTTT
CASSLIRGGELFF
>.|TRBJ2-7|TRBV29-1|many
TGCAGCGTTACCTTCGGGGGAGGGGGCGTGAAGCAGTACTTC
CSVTFGGGGVKQYF
>.|TRBJ2-7|TRBV19|.
TGTGCCAGTAGTATAACAGGGAAACCCTACGAGCAGTACTTC
CASSITGKPYEQYF
>.|TRBJ1-1|TRBV29-1|.
TGCAGCGTTTGGGGCGGGGGGAACACTGAAGCTTTCTTT
CSVWGGGNTEAFF
>.|TRBJ2-7|TRBV9|many
TGTGCCAGCAGCACGGGGACGGGAAATCTGGGGTCCTACGAGCAGTACTTC
CASSTGTGNLGSYEQYF
>.|TRBJ1-2|TRBV12-3/TRBV12-4|.
TGTGCCAGCAGCCGCGGACGGAACTATGGCTACATCTTC
CASSRGRNYGYIF
>TRBD1|TRBJ2-5|TRBV12-3/TRBV12-4|once
TGTGCCAGTAGAGGGACAGGACCCCAAGAGACCCAGTACTTC
CASRGTGPQETQYF
>TRBD2|TRBJ2-5|TRBV6-1|.
TGTGCCAGCAGTCGAACGGGGGGGCCTGGGGGAGAGACCCAGTACTTC
CASSRTGGPGGETQYF